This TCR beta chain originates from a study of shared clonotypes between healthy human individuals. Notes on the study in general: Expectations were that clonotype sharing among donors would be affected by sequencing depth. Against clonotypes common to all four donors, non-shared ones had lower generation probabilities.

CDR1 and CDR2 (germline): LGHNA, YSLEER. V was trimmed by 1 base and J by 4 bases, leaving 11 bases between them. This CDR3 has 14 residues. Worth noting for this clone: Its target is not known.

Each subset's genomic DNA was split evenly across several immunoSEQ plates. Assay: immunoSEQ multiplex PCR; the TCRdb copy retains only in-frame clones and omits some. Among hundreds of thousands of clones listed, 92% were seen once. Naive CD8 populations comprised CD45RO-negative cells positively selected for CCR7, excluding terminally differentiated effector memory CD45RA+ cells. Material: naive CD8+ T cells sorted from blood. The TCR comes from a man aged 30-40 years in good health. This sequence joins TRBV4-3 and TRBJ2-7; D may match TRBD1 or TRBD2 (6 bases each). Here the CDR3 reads CASSQGRDKYEQYF. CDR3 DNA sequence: TGCGCCAGCAGCCAAGGGCGGGACAAATACGAGCAGTACTTC.